Listed here are 7 T cell receptor beta chains from one sample, sequenced in a study of T cell responses to AZD1222 COVID-19 vaccine. Sequenced by immunoSEQ multiplex PCR; TCRdb stores in-frame clones only, minus some. The sample lists about 120,000 clones; around 89% were seen once. Material: peripheral blood, obtained 28 days after the second AZD1222 dose. These receptors all stem from an adult who received the AZD1222 COVID-19 vaccine.

The V and J genes are TRBV4-2 and TRBJ2-2; possibly TRBD1 or TRBD2 for D (5 bases each). The CDR3 runs to 15 residues. Germline-derived CDR1 and CDR2 are LGHNA and YNFKEQ. Trimming left V 1 base short and J 6 bases short, with 12 bases between. CDR3 protein: CASSQAPGPPGELFF. The CDR3 DNA reads as TGTGCCAGCAGCCAAGCCCCGGGACCTCCCGGGGAGCTGTTTTTT.

V usage is TRBV3-1 (or the pseudogene TRBV3-2) and J usage is TRBJ2-2; 7 nucleotides align to TRBD2. Germline V gives CDR1 LGHDT, CDR2 YNNKEL (reference sequence). This CDR3 contains 15 residues. Trimming took 1 base from V and 6 from J; bases not matched to a gene: 5. CDR3 bases: TGTGCCAGCAGCCAAGGGACTAGGAGGTCCGGGGAGCTGTTTTTT. Its translation: CASSQGTRRSGELFF.

This chain links TRBV27 with TRBJ2-7, with 10 bases matching TRBD1. The germline CDR1 and CDR2 sequences are MNHEY and SMNVEV (reference sequence). The CDR3 length is 14 residues. The V and J ends lost 6 bases and 2 bases, in that order; junction bases with no gene match: 4. CDR3 sequence (DNA): TGTGCCAGCAGATGGACAGGGGGGACCTACGAGCAGTACTTC. It specifies CASRWTGGTYEQYF.

The gene calls are TRBV7-2 and TRBJ2-7, with 8 bases that match TRBD2. V dropped 5 bases and J dropped 5; count of bases not matched to a gene: 8. This CDR3 has 14 residues. Germline V gene sequence: CDR1 SGHTA, CDR2 FQGNSA. CDR3 sequence (DNA): TGTGCCAGCAGCCCCGGGACTAGTATCCACGAGCAGTACTTC. Translated: CASSPGTSIHEQYF. The whole variable domain, filled in from reference TRBV7-2 and TRBJ2-7, reads GAGVSQSPSNKVTEKGKDVELRCDPISGHTALYWYRQSLGQGLEFLIYFQGNSAPDKSGLPSDRFSAERTGGSVSTLTIQRTQQEDSAVYLCASSPGTSIHEQYFGPGTRLTVT.

V gene TRBV27 combines with J gene TRBJ2-5, with 8 bases fitting TRBD1. Unmatched junction bases numbered 4, after V lost 6 bases and J lost 4 bases. The CDR3 runs 13 residues. CDR1 and CDR2 from the germline V gene are MNHEY and SMNVEV (reference sequence). CDR3 sequence (DNA): TGTGCCAGCAGCCCTCAGGGGGCAGAGACCCAGTACTTC. Its translation is CASSPQGAETQYF.

This clone showed up just once. This rearrangement joins TRBV6-5 to TRBJ2-5; D is unresolved. V lost 2 bases to trimming and J lost 5 bases, with 6 bases between them. Germline-derived CDR1 and CDR2 are MNHEY and SVGAGI. This CDR3 contains 12 residues. The DNA of the CDR3 is TGTGCCAGCAGTTACCCTAAGGAGACCCAGTACTTC. Residues: CASSYPKETQYF.

The rearrangement uses TRBV27 and TRBJ2-7, with 7 bases that match TRBD1. CDR1 MNHEY and CDR2 SMNVEV come from the germline V gene (reference sequence). Trimming cost V 2 bases and J 2 bases; bases outside gene matches: 3. The CDR3 runs 14 residues. The CDR3 region has the DNA TGTGCCAGCAGTTTAGGGGACAGCGCCTACGAGCAGTACTTC. Protein: CASSLGDSAYEQYF.